These T cell receptor beta chains were read from a single sample in a study of blood T cells in healthy people across ages. TCRdb re-called the 5' RACE reads through MiXCR, storing one row per CDR3 protein. Of 500,000 to 550,000 distinct CDR3 sequences detected, under 30% appear once; the ten largest clones hold 8.7%. These data were also filed under a second study, of T cells of mothers and their children.

Sequencing used blood. The receptor source for this set is a boy aged 5-17 years in good health. CDR3s include the opening cysteine and the closing phenylalanine or tryptophan. D genes are given only for firm matches. The size of a clone is reported for some rows only, either as once, few or many, or as a class for expanded clones.

size | D | J | V | DNA | CDR3
. | TRBD1 | TRBJ2-1 | TRBV14 | TGTGCCGTCCGGGACAGGGTGACCACTGAGCAGTTCTTC | CAVRDRVTTEQFF
few | TRBD1 | TRBJ2-6 | TRBV5-5 | TGTGCCAGCAGCGTTACCGACAGGGGGCGAGGGGCCAACGTCCTGACTTTC | CASSVTDRGRGANVLTF
. | TRBD2 | TRBJ2-5 | TRBV20-1 | TGCAGTGCTAGACGGACTAGCGGGGCTCAAGAGACCCAGTACTTC | CSARRTSGAQETQYF
few | TRBD2 | TRBJ2-3 | TRBV7-6 | TGTGCCAGCAGCTTAAGGGGGACTAGCGGGAAGCGCACAGATACGCAGTATTTT | CASSLRGTSGKRTDTQYF
few | . | TRBJ1-4 | TRBV11-2 | TGTGCCAGCAGCCAGGGGACCGTGACTAATGAAAAACTGTTTTTT | CASSQGTVTNEKLFF
. | TRBD2 | TRBJ2-7 | TRBV5-1 | TGCGCCAGCAGCTTGGAAGTTAGCGGGGTCTGGTACTTC | CASSLEVSGVWYF
many | TRBD2 | TRBJ2-3 | TRBV13 | TGTGCCAGCAGCCCACGTACTAGCGGGACAGATACGCAGTATTTT | CASSPRTSGTDTQYF
. | TRBD2 | TRBJ2-1 | TRBV20-1 | TGCAGTGCTTTAGCGGGAGGGCCGTACAATGAGCAGTTCTTC | CSALAGGPYNEQFF
few | . | TRBJ1-3 | TRBV30 | TGTGCCTGGAGCCGACAAGCCCTCTCTGGAAACACCATATATTTT | CAWSRQALSGNTIYF
. | . | TRBJ2-2 | TRBV21-1 | TGTGCCAGCAGCAAGGGACTATATAGCGGGAACACCGGGGACCTGTTTTTT | CASSKGLYSGNTGDLFF
few | . | TRBJ2-1 | TRBV7-8 | TGTGCCAGCACCCCGGTGAACAATGAGCAGTTCTTC | CASTPVNNEQFF
many | . | TRBJ2-5 | TRBV27 | TGTGCCAGCAGTCACTCAAGTCAAGAGACCCAGTACTTC | CASSHSSQETQYF
. | . | TRBJ1-2 | TRBV7-9 | TGTGCCAGCAGCCGCCGCGGAAGCGGGGGTGGCTACACCTTC | CASSRRGSGGGYTF
. | . | TRBJ2-7 | TRBV7-8 | TGTGCCAGCAGCTTAGGGGGGTCGTGGGCCTACGAGCAGTACTTC | CASSLGGSWAYEQYF
few | TRBD1 | TRBJ2-5 | TRBV29-1 | TGCAGCGTTGGGACAGGGTACCAAGAGACCCAGTACTTC | CSVGTGYQETQYF
. | . | TRBJ2-1 | TRBV28 | TGTGCCAGCAGTTCCGGGCGTAACAATGAGCAGTTCTTC | CASSSGRNNEQFF
few | . | TRBJ1-2 | TRBV7-2 | TGTGCCAGCAGCTTAACCCCAGGGGTTGATGGCTACACCTTC | CASSLTPGVDGYTF
few | . | TRBJ1-5 | TRBV28 | TGTGCCAGCAGTCCAATGACGGAGGGCGGCCAGCCCCAGCATTTT | CASSPMTEGGQPQHF
. | TRBD1 | TRBJ1-6 | TRBV28 | TGTGCCAGCGGCAAACCCTTAGACAGGGGCAAATCACCCCTCCACTTT | CASGKPLDRGKSPLHF
. | . | TRBJ2-5 | TRBV20-1 | TGCAGTGCTAGCCGCGAAGTAGAGACCCAGTACTTC | CSASREVETQYF
few | TRBD2 | TRBJ2-5 | TRBV4-3 | TGCGCCAGCAGCCAAGATTATCTAGCGGGAGAGGAGACCCAGTACTTC | CASSQDYLAGEETQYF
. | TRBD1 | TRBJ2-7 | TRBV27 | TGTGCCAGCAGTTTATTAGGACAGGCCTACGAGCAGTCCTTC | CASSLLGQAYEQSF
. | . | TRBJ2-5 | TRBV7-6 | TGTGCCAGCAGCTTAGGGAATCGCAAGACCCAGTACTTC | CASSLGNRKTQYF
. | . | TRBJ2-1 | TRBV20-1 | TGCAGTGCTAGTGCAAACCGGGACCCCGTGCAGAATGGGCAGTTCTTC | CSASANRDPVQNGQFF
. | . | TRBJ2-5 | TRBV14 | TGTGCCAGCAGCCACTTGGGGGCCGTGGGAGAGACCCAGTACTTC | CASSHLGAVGETQYF
. | TRBD2 | TRBJ2-1 | TRBV24-1 | TGTGCCACCAGTGATTCTAGCGGGAGGGTAGGGTCCTACAATGAGCAGTTCTTC | CATSDSSGRVGSYNEQFF
. | . | TRBJ2-3 | TRBV6-6 | TGTGCCAGCAGTTACGCGAGAGATACGCAGTATTTT | CASSYARDTQYF
few | . | TRBJ1-5 | TRBV28 | TGTGCCAGCAGTTTCCCCGGCCGCGACAGATATAGCAATCAGCCCCAGCATTTT | CASSFPGRDRYSNQPQHF
few | . | TRBJ2-7 | TRBV7-9 | TGTGCCAGCAGCTCCTCCCAAGGCACAAGCTCCTACGAGCAGTACTTC | CASSSSQGTSSYEQYF
few | . | TRBJ2-2 | TRBV25-1 | TGTGCCACCGACCAGGTGAACACCGGGGAGCTGTTTTTT | CATDQVNTGELFF
. | TRBD2 | TRBJ2-5 | TRBV7-9 | TGTGCCAGCAGCGGACCCGGGGGGGACGAGACCCAGTACTTC | CASSGPGGDETQYF
. | . | TRBJ2-5 | TRBV5-1 | TGCGCCAACAGCTATACTAGTCAAGAGACCCAGTACTTC | CANSYTSQETQYF
few | . | TRBJ1-1 | TRBV29-1 | TGCGGCGCGATGGGGATGAACACTGAAGCTTTCTTT | CGAMGMNTEAFF
. | . | TRBJ2-7 | TRBV4-3 | TGCGCCAGCAGCCAGACGAGGGGGGGGTACGAGCAGTACTTC | CASSQTRGGYEQYF
. | . | TRBJ2-7 | TRBV2 | TGTGCCAGCAAAGTGACATTCCTCTCCTACGAGCAGTACTTC | CASKVTFLSYEQYF
. | TRBD1 | TRBJ2-7 | TRBV7-2 | TGTGCCAGCAGTGCCGGGACAGGCAACTCCTACGAGCAGTACTTC | CASSAGTGNSYEQYF